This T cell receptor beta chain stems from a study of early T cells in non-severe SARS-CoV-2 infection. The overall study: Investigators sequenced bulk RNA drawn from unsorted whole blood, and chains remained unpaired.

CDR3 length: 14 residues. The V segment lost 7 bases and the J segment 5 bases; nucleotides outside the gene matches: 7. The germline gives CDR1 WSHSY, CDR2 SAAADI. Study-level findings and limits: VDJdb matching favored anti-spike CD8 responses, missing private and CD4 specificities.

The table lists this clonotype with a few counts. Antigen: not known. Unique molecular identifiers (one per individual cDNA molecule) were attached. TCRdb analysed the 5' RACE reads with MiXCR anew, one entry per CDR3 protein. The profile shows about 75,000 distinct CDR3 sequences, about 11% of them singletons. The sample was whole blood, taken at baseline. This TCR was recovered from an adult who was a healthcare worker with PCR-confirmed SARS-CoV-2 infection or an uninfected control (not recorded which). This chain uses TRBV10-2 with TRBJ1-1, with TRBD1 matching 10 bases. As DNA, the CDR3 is TGCGCCAGCAATAGGGACAGGGGTGGGACTGAAGCTTTCTTT. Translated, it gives CASNRDRGGTEAFF.